This T cell receptor (beta chain) is drawn from a study of cytomegalovirus exposure and HLA in healthy donors. Whole-study findings and limits: Equally common other TCR beta chains were less clonally expanded than HLA-associated ones, a later analysis found. TCR beta chain V- and J-gene trimming was linked, in a later analysis, to a missense variant in DCLRE1C.

V was clipped by 5 bases and J by 1 base; unmatched bases: 4. Germline CDR1 reads SGHRS; CDR2 reads YFSETQ. The CDR3 has 14 residues. Details on this clone: Its antigen is undetermined.

Primers included in the PCR were 60 Vbeta and 13 Jbeta primers. Data came from immunoSEQ multiplex PCR; TCRdb stores just in-frame clones and leaves some out. Among about 150,000 clones listed, about 80% were seen once. Sample: PBMCs. This sequence originates from a man aged 25-40 years in good health and CMV-seropositive. The chain employs TRBV5-1 and TRBJ2-3; 7 positions agree with TRBD2. CDR3 nucleotides: TGCGCCAGCAGGTCCCTAGCGGGCACAGATACGCAGTATTTT. It yields the protein CASRSLAGTDTQYF.